Below are 31 T cell receptor beta chains sequenced from a single sample in a study of shared T cell receptors in the human thymus (dated by TCRdb to 2020 to 2022). The receptor library was made with the immunoSEQ multiplex PCR assay. TCRdb provides this immuneACCESS table in a form limited to in-frame rearrangements. Some clones are lacking; in checked studies, under half of them reflect an unresolved V gene, and why the rest are absent is not known. This sample has hundreds of thousands of clones in its table, and about 90% of those were observed once. The top ten clonotypes cover 0.0094% of the sample. The data also belong to a second study, concerning human thymus T cells.

Sequenced material: thymocytes. Receptors were obtained from a boy in the first two years of life with a congenital heart defect. Donor details come from another sample of the same person, matched by shared clones.

This clone was recorded once. The chain has TRBV25-1 and TRBJ1-4, with unresolved D. With 3 bases removed from V and 5 bases from J, the gap between germline ends came to 7 bases. Germline assignment: CDR1 MGHDK and CDR2 SYGVNS. The CDR3 is 13 amino acids. The CDR3 protein is CASSEAVNEKLFF. In DNA, the CDR3 is TGTGCCAGCAGTGAGGCAGTGAATGAAAAACTGTTTTTT.

The V and J genes are TRBV4-1 and TRBJ2-2; D remains unclear. Trimming took 8 bases from V and 0 from J, leaving 7 bases between them. This CDR3 contains 13 residues. Germline CDR1 reads MGHRA; CDR2 reads YSYEKL. Here the CDR3 DNA reads TGCGCCAGCGAACACCCGAACACCGGGGAGCTGTTTTTT. This codes for CASEHPNTGELFF.

V usage is TRBV28 and J usage is TRBJ2-3; TRBD2 matches at 16 bases. Unmatched junction bases numbered 6, after V lost 6 bases and J lost 0 bases. The germline CDR1 and CDR2 sequences are MDHEN and SYDVKM. CDR3 length: 18 residues. CDR3 sequence (DNA): TGTGCCAGCAGGTCCGGGACTAGCGGGAGGGAGAGCACAGATACGCAGTATTTT. Amino acids: CASRSGTSGRESTDTQYF. Looking up the rest from reference TRBV28 and TRBJ2-3 gives the full variable domain: DVKVTQSSRYLVKRTGEKVFLECVQDMDHENMFWYRQDPGLGLRLIYFSYDVKMKEKGDIPEGYSVSREKKERFSLILESASTNQTSMYLCASRSGTSGRESTDTQYFGPGTRLTVL.

The chain has TRBV4-2 and TRBJ2-3; D perhaps matches TRBD2 (5 bases). V lost 1 base, J lost 2 bases, and 16 bases lay in between. CDR3 length: 17 residues. The germline V gene encodes CDR1 LGHNA and CDR2 YNFKEQ. The CDR3: CASSQADPGLLTDTQYF. The CDR3 bases are TGTGCCAGCAGCCAAGCGGACCCAGGACTTCTCACAGATACGCAGTATTTT.

The rearrangement links TRBV4-1 to TRBJ2-3; D is undetermined. The length of the CDR3 is 14 residues. Trimming removed 1 base at V and 6 bases at J, with 11 bases between. Germline CDR1 MGHRA, CDR2 YSYEKL. The CDR3 here is CASSQGAENDTQYF. The CDR3 DNA reads as TGCGCCAGCAGCCAAGGGGCCGAAAACGATACGCAGTATTTT.

The chain has TRBV4-2 and TRBJ1-4, with D unclear. The CDR3 covers 16 residues. CDR1 is LGHNA, CDR2 YNFKEQ, per germline. V was trimmed by 1 base and J by 2 bases, leaving 11 bases between them. The DNA of the CDR3 is TGTGCCAGCAGCCAAGTGGGTCGAGGGACTAATGAAAAACTGTTTTTT. Its protein product is CASSQVGRGTNEKLFF.

J is TRBJ2-5 and V is TRBV30; possibly TRBD2 for D (6 bases). Germline V gene sequence: CDR1 GTSNPN, CDR2 SVGIG (reference sequence). The CDR3 is made up of 18 amino acids. V was pared by 0 bases and J by 6 bases, with 26 bases between. CDR3: CAWSVKSRKPSEVKTQYF. CDR3 bases: TGTGCCTGGAGTGTAAAATCGCGCAAACCTAGCGAGGTGAAGACCCAGTACTTC.

This chain connects TRBV10-2 to TRBJ1-1; D is possibly TRBD1 (6 bases). Trimming cost V 3 bases and J 5 bases, with 19 bases left between them. Per the germline V gene, CDR1 is WSHSY and CDR2 is SAAADI. The CDR3 is made up of 16 amino acids. The CDR3 sequence is CASSDPGVWGRTEAFF. The CDR3 region has the DNA TGCGCCAGCAGTGACCCAGGGGTATGGGGTCGAACTGAAGCTTTCTTT.

The CDR3 nucleotides are TGTGCCAGCAGCCCTGGGACAAACCTAGGCGAGCAGTACTTC. Protein product: CASSPGTNLGEQYF. V usage is TRBV14 and J usage is TRBJ2-7, with a possible D match to TRBD1 (6 bases). The germline V gene has CDR1 SGHDN and CDR2 FVKESK. Trimming cost V 4 bases and J 6 bases, with 16 bases left between them. The CDR3 is 14 amino acids.

The J gene is TRBJ2-4, the V gene TRBV21-1; the D call in the table, TRBD2, was not verified against the DNA. TRBV21-1 is flagged as a pseudogene. The CDR3 runs to 17 residues. CDR3 nucleotides: TGTGCCAGCAGCAAAGGGAGAAAGTGCCTAGCCAAAAACATTCAGTACTTC. As protein: CASSKGRKCLAKNIQYF.

The V call is TRBV4-1, the J call TRBJ1-1; 9 bases fit TRBD1. In germline, CDR1 is MGHRA, CDR2 YSYEKL. The CDR3 is made up of 16 amino acids. The V segment lost 4 bases and the J segment 3 bases; nucleotides outside the gene matches: 9. The CDR3 spells CASSPRQGVGDTEAFF. In DNA form, the CDR3 reads TGCGCCAGCAGCCCAAGACAGGGGGTGGGGGACACTGAAGCTTTCTTT.

V usage is TRBV27 and J usage is TRBJ1-3, with TRBD1 identical over 7 bases. The CDR3 contains 12 residues. Trimming took 10 bases from V and 4 from J; bases not matched to a gene: 4. CDR1 MNHEY and CDR2 SMNVEV come from the germline V gene (reference sequence). The CDR3 DNA reads as TGTGCCACCGGGACAGTAGGAAACACCATATATTTT. Translating gives CATGTVGNTIYF.

This clone was found a few times. The chain has TRBV4-3 and TRBJ2-7; 8 positions agree with TRBD2. Germline V gene data show CDR1 as LGHNA and CDR2 as YSLEER. Unmatched junction bases numbered 9, after V lost 0 bases and J lost 2 bases. The CDR3 runs to 17 residues. CDR3 protein: CASSQDREGTRAYEQYF. CDR3 nucleotide sequence: TGCGCCAGCAGCCAAGATCGGGAGGGGACTAGAGCCTACGAGCAGTACTTC.

The CDR3 loop reads CASSVAVGGIQSEAFF. The CDR3 DNA follows: TGTGCCAGCAGCGTAGCAGTCGGAGGCATACAGTCCGAAGCTTTCTTT. This chain links TRBV9 with TRBJ1-1; no reliable D call. The germline V gene encodes CDR1 SGDLS and CDR2 YYNGEE. This CDR3 has 16 residues. V was shortened by 0 bases and J by 8 bases, with 20 bases between the two germline ends.

The rearrangement uses TRBV28 and TRBJ2-7; no reliable D call. V was cut by 6 bases and J by 4 bases, with 10 bases left in between. CDR3 length equals 12 residues. The germline V gene has CDR1 MDHEN and CDR2 SYDVKM. The DNA of the CDR3 is TGTGCCAGCAGGCACAGACATTACGAGCAGTACTTC. It translates to CASRHRHYEQYF.

This chain links TRBV4-1 with TRBJ2-3; D gene unclear. V was trimmed by 3 bases and J by 2 bases, leaving 18 bases between them. The CDR3 is 17 residues long. From germline, CDR1 is MGHRA and CDR2 YSYEKL. The chain's CDR3 is CASSHRRGRRPTDTQYF. The CDR3 DNA sequence: TGCGCCAGCAGCCATAGAAGAGGTCGGCGGCCCACAGATACGCAGTATTTT.

This chain connects TRBV7-9 to TRBJ1-2; D is perhaps TRBD1 (6 bases). The CDR3 sequence is 17 residues long. Germline CDR1 reads SEHNR; CDR2 reads FQNEAQ (reference sequence). Trimming left V 1 base short and J 2 bases short, with 17 bases between. Here the CDR3 DNA reads TGTGCCAGCAGCTTAGTTCCCCGGGACACCAGCAACTATGGCTACACCTTC. It yields the protein CASSLVPRDTSNYGYTF.

This chain uses TRBV4-3 with TRBJ2-6; TRBD1 agrees at 7 bases. V was pared by 3 bases and J by 2 bases, with 10 bases of the junction left unmatched. Per the germline V gene, CDR1 is LGHNA and CDR2 is YSLEER. CDR3 length equals 18 residues. The CDR3 sequence is CASSHRTHTGAGANVLTF. Here the CDR3 DNA reads TGCGCCAGCAGCCACCGAACTCACACAGGGGCTGGGGCCAACGTCCTGACTTTC.

The chain recombines TRBV5-1 with TRBJ2-7; maybe TRBD1 (6 bases). V lost 4 bases to trimming and J lost 0 bases, with 11 bases between them. The CDR3 spans 14 residues. In germline, CDR1 is SGHRS, CDR2 YFSETQ. The CDR3 loop is CASSVDSRSYEQYF. In DNA form, the CDR3 reads TGCGCCAGCAGCGTGGACAGTCGCTCCTACGAGCAGTACTTC.

The rearrangement joins TRBV30 to TRBJ1-4; the D gene is possibly TRBD1 (6 bases). The ends were cut back, 2 bases at V and 8 bases at J, with 12 bases in the middle. This CDR3 contains 13 residues. Germline CDR1 is GTSNPN and CDR2 is SVGIG (reference sequence). CDR3 DNA sequence: TGTGCCTGGAGTCCGGCAGGACAGGAAAAACTGTTTTTT. Protein sequence: CAWSPAGQEKLFF.

With respect to this clone: The germline gene is not matched at one end of the junction; a read error may be the cause. The V and J genes are TRBV27 and TRBJ2-1, with D tentatively TRBD2 (6 bases). Looked up from germline, CDR1 is MNHEY and CDR2 is SMNVEV (reference sequence). CDR3 length equals 11 residues. The CDR3 DNA sequence: TGTGTCAGCGGGCACTACAATGAGCAGTTCTTC. It yields the protein CVSGHYNEQFF.

The chain links TRBV6-1 to TRBJ2-3, with TRBD1 as a possible D gene (5 bases). Per the germline V gene, CDR1 is MNHNS and CDR2 is SASEGT. There are 11 residues in the CDR3. V gave up 7 bases and J gave up 6 bases, with 8 bases separating them. CDR3 in amino acids: CASIKGDTQYF. CDR3 nucleotide sequence: TGTGCCAGCATTAAGGGGGATACGCAGTATTTT.

The sample holds one count of this clone. CDR3 in amino acids: CASSSDREEIRKNIQYF. CDR3 nucleotide sequence: TGTGCCAGCAGCTCAGACAGGGAGGAGATAAGGAAAAACATTCAGTACTTC. The chain employs TRBV5-6 and TRBJ2-4; possible D gene TRBD1, 7 bases. Germline CDR1 and CDR2: SGHDT and YYEEEE. The CDR3 is 17 amino acids. V lost 3 bases, J lost 4 bases, and 20 bases lay in between.

This clone was seen once. The chain combines TRBV19 with TRBJ1-1; 7 bases are a match to TRBD1. The ends lost 7 bases at V and 3 bases at J; junction bases unmatched: 8. The CDR3 runs to 14 residues. The V gene's germline CDR1 is LNHDA and CDR2 SQIVND (reference sequence). The CDR3 sequence: CASTTRDRHTEAFF. CDR3 coding DNA: TGTGCCAGTACCACCCGGGACAGACACACTGAAGCTTTCTTT.

The chain uses TRBV7-6 and TRBJ2-7; a possible D gene is TRBD2 (6 bases). This CDR3 comprises 14 residues. Trimming shortened V by 5 bases and J by 7 bases, and 18 bases separated the two germline ends. Per germline, CDR1 SGHVS and CDR2 FNYEAQ. CDR3 sequence: CASSIGGIRGEQYF. Written as DNA, the CDR3 is TGTGCCAGCAGCATCGGAGGGATCCGGGGGGAGCAGTACTTC.

Only one count was recorded for this clone. The chain links TRBV6-5 to TRBJ2-5, with D perhaps TRBD1 (6 bases). The CDR3 has 14 amino acids. V lost 6 bases and J lost 3, with 14 bases in between. CDR1 is MNHEY, CDR2 SVGAGI, per germline. This chain's CDR3 is CASSCRNREETQYF. The CDR3, as DNA: TGTGCCAGCAGCTGCCGGAACAGGGAAGAGACCCAGTACTTC.

This clone was counted once. This sequence joins TRBV30 and TRBJ1-5, with TRBD1 as a possible D gene (5 bases). The CDR3 has 18 residues. V was cut by 2 bases and J by 0 bases, with 20 bases left in between. Looked up from germline, CDR1 is GTSNPN and CDR2 is SVGIG (reference sequence). The CDR3 region has the DNA TGTGCCTGGAGTCCGCCACCGACAGACTTATATAGCAATCAGCCCCAGCATTTT. Translated, it gives CAWSPPPTDLYSNQPQHF.

The chain uses TRBV4-1 and TRBJ2-1; D might be TRBD1 (6 bases). This CDR3 has 14 residues. V dropped 6 bases and J dropped 5 bases, with 14 bases sitting between them. CDR1 is MGHRA, CDR2 YSYEKL, per germline. The CDR3 sequence is CASSHIAGDNEQFF. The CDR3 coding sequence is TGCGCCAGCAGTCACATTGCAGGGGACAATGAGCAGTTCTTC.

This sequence joins TRBV4-3 and TRBJ1-1; TRBD1 might be the D (6 bases). Germline V gene sequence: CDR1 LGHNA, CDR2 YSLEER. There are 17 residues in the CDR3. Trimming removed 0 bases from V and 1 base from J, with 15 bases in between. This CDR3 is CASSQERADRRNTEAFF. CDR3 sequence (DNA): TGCGCCAGCAGCCAAGAAAGGGCGGACAGAAGGAACACTGAAGCTTTCTTT.

The V call is TRBV21-1, the J call TRBJ1-1; the table's D call TRBD1 went unverified against the DNA. TRBV21-1 is recorded as a pseudogene. The CDR3 covers 14 residues. The CDR3, as DNA: TGTGCCAGCAGCAAAGAGGGACAGGGGGCTGAAGCTTTCTTT. Translation: CASSKEGQGAEAFF.

The J gene is TRBJ1-1, the V gene TRBV29-1; weak D call: TRBD1 (6 bases). The CDR3 spans 13 residues. CDR1 and CDR2 (germline): SQVTM, ANQGSEA. The V and J ends lost 8 bases and 6 bases respectively, with 19 bases between them. CDR3 sequence (DNA): TGCAGCTCCCGGGGAGGGGGGTTCCCTGAAGCTTTCTTT. Translating it yields CSSRGGGFPEAFF.